A single sample gave rise to the 24 T cell receptor beta chains below, sequenced in a study of blood T cell repertoires in COVID-19. Sequenced by immunoSEQ multiplex PCR; TCRdb stores in-frame clones only, minus some. The sample carries about 150,000 clones, less than 90% recorded once. Sequenced sample: peripheral blood. These receptors all come from a woman between 70 and 85 years old with acute or convalescent COVID-19.

This chain links TRBV5-1 with TRBJ1-2, with 9 bases fitting TRBD1. V lost 4 bases to trimming and J lost 4 bases; unmatched junction nucleotides: 8. The CDR3 totals 15 residues. CDR1 and CDR2 from the germline V gene are SGHRS and YFSETQ. CDR3 residues: CASSPGTGISYGYTF. CDR3 DNA sequence: TGCGCCAGCAGCCCGGGGACAGGGATCTCCTATGGCTACACCTTC.

The rearrangement joins TRBV12-3 or TRBV12-4 to TRBJ2-2; a weak D match, TRBD1 (6 bases). Trimming removed 8 bases from V and 5 bases from J, with 12 bases in between. The CDR3 is made up of 13 amino acids. The CDR3 protein is CASDRGGTGELFF. The DNA for the CDR3 is TGTGCCAGCGATCGAGGGGGAACCGGGGAGCTGTTTTTT.

V is TRBV6-5 and J is TRBJ1-1; D uncertain. This CDR3 is built from 14 residues. The V gene lost 2 bases and the J gene lost 4 bases, with 11 bases spanning the gap. CDR1 and CDR2 (germline): MNHEY, SVGAGI. CDR3 residues: CASSYLTRSTEAFF. CDR3 sequence (DNA): TGTGCCAGCAGTTACCTGACACGTTCCACTGAAGCTTTCTTT.

The chain has TRBV7-9 and TRBJ1-2, with TRBD1 matching over 8 bases. V lost 4 bases, J lost 0 bases, and 1 base stayed unmatched. The germline V gene encodes CDR1 SEHNR and CDR2 FQNEAQ (reference sequence). The CDR3 loop spans 14 amino acids. CDR3 DNA sequence: TGTGCCAGCAGCTCGACAGGGGCTAACTATGGCTACACCTTC. Translated, it gives CASSSTGANYGYTF.

This clone is a singleton in its sample. The chain uses TRBV10-3 and TRBJ1-2; D is perhaps TRBD1 (6 bases). V lost 1 base, J lost 4 bases, and 13 bases lay in between. Germline CDR1 ENHRY, CDR2 SYGVKD. This CDR3 is built from 15 residues. The CDR3 reads CAISEWVTGSYGYTF. The CDR3 DNA reads TGTGCCATCAGTGAGTGGGTAACAGGGTCCTATGGCTACACCTTC.

This chain links TRBV28 with TRBJ1-4; 7 bases are a match to TRBD1. Losses at the gene ends were 2 bases for V and 7 bases for J; bases not matched to a gene: 16. This CDR3 comprises 18 residues. Germline V gene data show CDR1 as MDHEN and CDR2 as SYDVKM. The CDR3 sequence: CASSLSGWDSYAGEKLFF. As DNA, the CDR3 is TGTGCCAGCAGTTTAAGTGGGTGGGACAGTTATGCGGGTGAAAAACTGTTTTTT.

The chain uses TRBV12-2 and TRBJ2-7; the table's TRBD1 call for D was not verified on the DNA. TRBV12-2 is assigned pseudogene status. There are 17 residues in the CDR3. This CDR3 is CASRLDPAWTGRHEQYV. The CDR3 DNA sequence: TGTGCAAGTCGCTTAGACCCGGCGTGGACAGGGCGACACGAGCAGTACGTC.

The gene calls are TRBV6-5 and TRBJ1-2; the match to TRBD1 covers 9 bases. Trimming at V came to 5 bases and at J to 4 bases, leaving 8 bases not matched to a gene. This CDR3 region has 15 residues. Germline-derived CDR1 and CDR2 are MNHEY and SVGAGI. In nucleotides, the CDR3 is TGTGCCAGCAGTCGACAGGGGGTAAACGGCTATGGCTACACCTTC. As protein: CASSRQGVNGYGYTF.

The J gene is TRBJ2-1, the V gene TRBV5-8; TRBD2 might be the D (7 bases). Germline CDR1 SGHTS, CDR2 YDEGEE. V was cut by 1 base and J by 9 bases, with 17 bases left in between. The CDR3 is 15 residues long. CDR3 nucleotide sequence: TGTGCCAGCAGCTTGCTTGTGGGGGGGCCGGGTGAGCAGTTCTTC. This codes for CASSLLVGGPGEQFF.

Only one count was recorded for this clone. The chain uses TRBV4-2 and TRBJ2-3; the D is unclear. Trimming removed 4 bases from V and 5 bases from J, with 10 bases in between. The CDR3 covers 13 residues. The germline V gene encodes CDR1 LGHNA and CDR2 YNFKEQ. CDR3 nucleotides: TGTGCCAGCAGCCCCAACGGTCTAGATACGCAGTATTTT. This codes for CASSPNGLDTQYF.

The chain recombines TRBV9 with TRBJ2-1, with D tentatively TRBD1 (5 bases). The CDR3 covers 14 residues. Germline CDR1 is SGDLS and CDR2 is YYNGEE. V gave up 0 bases and J gave up 6 bases, with 10 bases separating them. The CDR3 loop reads CASSVAVRANEQFF. Here the CDR3 DNA reads TGTGCCAGCAGCGTAGCGGTCAGGGCCAATGAGCAGTTCTTC.

V is TRBV18 and J is TRBJ1-1; D remains unclear. This CDR3 comprises 16 residues. CDR1 is KGHSH and CDR2 is LQKENI in the germline V gene. The germline V and J ends were trimmed by 1 base and 3 bases, with 15 bases remaining between them. The CDR3, as DNA: TGTGCCAGCTCACCACAGGAGGCCCGCGGGGACACTGAAGCTTTCTTT. It yields the protein CASSPQEARGDTEAFF.

The CDR3 region has the DNA TGTGCCAGCAGCACGAGCGATACGCAGTATTTT. Amino acids: CASSTSDTQYF. J is TRBJ2-3 and V is TRBV6-6; no definite D call. From germline, CDR1 is MNHNY and CDR2 SVGAGI (reference sequence). V lost 6 bases to trimming and J lost 6 bases, with 7 bases between them. The CDR3 length is 11 residues.

The gene calls are TRBV12-5 and TRBJ2-3, with D uncertain. Trimming left V 6 bases short and J 3 bases short, with 7 bases between. Looked up from germline, CDR1 is LGHNT and CDR2 is FRNRAP. The CDR3 consists of 12 residues. This CDR3 reads CASGFSTDTQYF. The CDR3 DNA reads TGTGCTAGTGGCTTTTCTACAGATACGCAGTATTTT.

The V call is TRBV10-3, the J call TRBJ2-5; 9 nucleotides match TRBD2. V dropped 8 bases and J dropped 3; count of bases not matched to a gene: 10. The germline gives CDR1 ENHRY, CDR2 SYGVKD. The CDR3 sequence is 15 residues long. CDR3 loop: CAISTGTSFKETQYF. CDR3 coding DNA: TGTGCCATCTCAACCGGGACTAGCTTCAAAGAGACCCAGTACTTC.

This clone was recorded only once. This rearrangement joins TRBV28 to TRBJ2-7; maybe TRBD1 (6 bases). This CDR3 has 13 residues. V lost 4 bases and J 3 bases, leaving 10 bases between the germline ends. CDR1 is MDHEN and CDR2 is SYDVKM in the germline V gene. CDR3 sequence: CASSWTDLYEQYV. The CDR3 coding sequence is TGTGCCAGCAGTTGGACAGACCTCTACGAGCAGTACGTC.

V gene TRBV2 combines with J gene TRBJ2-5, with 9 bases that match TRBD1. V lost 7 bases and J lost 5; bases outside the gene matches: 5. CDR1 SNHLY and CDR2 FYNNEI come from the germline V gene. This CDR3 has 13 residues. The CDR3 spells CASKGQGQETQYF. In DNA, the CDR3 is TGTGCCAGCAAAGGACAGGGGCAGGAGACCCAGTACTTC. The full variable domain, with the rest looked up from reference TRBV2 and TRBJ2-5, is EPEVTQTPSHQVTQMGQEVILRCVPISNHLYFYWYRQILGQKVEFLVSFYNNEISEKSEIFDDQFSVERPDGSNFTLKIRSTKLEDSAMYFCASKGQGQETQYFGPGTRLLVL.

This rearrangement joins TRBV2 to TRBJ1-1; 10 bases line up with TRBD1. Trimming removed 6 bases from V and 7 bases from J; junction bases left unmatched: 11. The germline CDR1 and CDR2 sequences are SNHLY and FYNNEI. The CDR3 has 15 amino acids. The CDR3 DNA reads as TGTGCCAGCAGGAGAGCCCCGGGACAGGGGATTGAAGCTTTCTTT. Its translation: CASRRAPGQGIEAFF.

V usage is TRBV2 and J usage is TRBJ2-7; perhaps TRBD2 as D (6 bases). The CDR3 runs to 17 residues. Deletions cut 4 bases from V and 6 bases from J, with 25 bases between. CDR1 is SNHLY, CDR2 FYNNEI, per germline. CDR3 protein: CASSGPLGGTSGGEQYF. CDR3 sequence (DNA): TGTGCCAGCAGTGGCCCCCTAGGAGGGACCTCAGGTGGCGAGCAGTACTTC.

This sequence joins TRBV20-1 and TRBJ2-7, with TRBD1 matching over 10 bases. Germline loops: CDR1 DFQATT, CDR2 SNEGSKA (reference sequence). Trimming at V came to 7 bases and at J to 7 bases, leaving 13 bases not matched to a gene. This CDR3 has 14 amino acids. CDR3 amino acids: CSGSADRGYGEQYF. Here the CDR3 DNA reads TGCAGTGGTAGTGCGGACAGGGGGTATGGGGAGCAGTACTTC.

The chain is built from TRBV4-1 and TRBJ1-6; 8 bases align to TRBD1. V lost 0 bases to trimming and J lost 7 bases; unmatched junction nucleotides: 8. The germline gives CDR1 MGHRA, CDR2 YSYEKL. The CDR3 runs 17 residues. CDR3 loop: CASSQDLGQGANSPLHF. The CDR3 nucleotides read TGCGCCAGCAGCCAAGATCTGGGGCAGGGGGCAAATTCACCCCTCCACTTT.

In this sample, this clone turned up once. This chain uses TRBV7-2 with TRBJ1-1; D is unresolved. Germline V gene data show CDR1 as SGHTA and CDR2 as FQGNSA. V lost 3 bases, J lost 6 bases, and 11 bases lay in between. The CDR3 has 13 amino acids. The CDR3 DNA reads TGTGCCAGCAGCTTTTCACAGATCTCTGAAGCTTTCTTT. The encoded protein is CASSFSQISEAFF.

Here the CDR3 DNA reads TGTGCCACCAGGACCTCCAGGGACCAAGAGACCCAGTACTTC. This sequence encodes CATRTSRDQETQYF. This chain joins TRBV24-1 and TRBJ2-5; weak D call: TRBD1 (5 bases). Germline CDR1 reads KGHDR; CDR2 reads SFDVKD. Trimming stripped 7 bases from V and 0 bases from J, with 11 bases between. CDR3 length equals 14 residues.

The chain has TRBV6-1 and TRBJ1-5; D remains ambiguous. The length of the CDR3 is 14 residues. The V and J ends lost 0 bases and 0 bases respectively, with 3 bases between them. Looked up from germline, CDR1 is MNHNS and CDR2 is SASEGT. CDR3 in DNA: TGTGCCAGCAGTGAAGCTTATAGCAATCAGCCCCAGCATTTT. As protein: CASSEAYSNQPQHF.